A single sample is the source of the 10 T cell receptor beta chains below, sequenced in a study of CD8 T cells in Susac syndrome. Random hexamers were used to reverse transcribe the RNA input (about 0.45 to 1 ug). TCRdb re-called the immunoSEQ multiplex PCR reads with MiXCR, one entry per CDR3 protein. The table shows tens of thousands of distinct CDR3 sequences, with approximately 95% occurring only once. Input material: CD8+ T cells from PBMCs. These receptor sequences come from a human donor with Susac syndrome.

The rearrangement links TRBV3-1 to TRBJ1-4, with D unresolved. In germline, CDR1 is LGHDT, CDR2 YNNKEL (reference sequence). Between the trimmed V and J ends, which lost 2 bases and 1 base, there was a span of 8 bases. The CDR3 loop spans 15 amino acids. The CDR3 DNA follows: TGTGCCAGCAGCCAATTGTGGGGAACTAATGAAAAACTGTTTTTT. Its protein product is CASSQLWGTNEKLFF. The variable domain in full, completed from reference TRBV3-1 and TRBJ1-4, reads DTAVSQTPKYLVTQMGNDKSIKCEQNLGHDTMYWYKQDSKKFLKIMFSYNNKELIINETVPNRFSPKSPDKAHLNLHINSLELGDSAVYFCASSQLWGTNEKLFFGSGTQLSVL.

In this sample, this clonotype turned up once. This chain links TRBV5-6 with TRBJ2-5, with D possibly TRBD2 on 5 matching bases. Trimming took 7 bases from V and 5 from J, leaving 15 bases between them. The CDR3 is made up of 13 amino acids. Per germline, CDR1 SGHDT and CDR2 YYEEEE. As DNA, the CDR3 is TGTGCCAGCGAGCTTGGAGCGGACGAGACCCAGTACTTC. Protein product: CASELGADETQYF.

V gene TRBV5-1 combines with J gene TRBJ1-4; TRBD1 is a possible D gene (6 bases). Trimming cost V 4 bases and J 7 bases, with 17 bases left between them. There are 15 residues in the CDR3. Germline CDR1 reads SGHRS; CDR2 reads YFSETQ. CDR3 residues: CASSPGEGGVEKLFF. The CDR3 bases are TGCGCCAGCAGCCCCGGAGAAGGGGGGGTTGAAAAACTGTTTTTT.

This clonotype showed up just once. This sequence joins TRBV25-1 and TRBJ1-1, with D hard to call. In germline, CDR1 is MGHDK, CDR2 SYGVNS. The V end was cut by 1 base, the J end by 1 base, with 7 bases between. This CDR3 is 14 amino acids long. The chain's CDR3 is CASSESAGNTEAFF. Written as DNA, the CDR3 is TGTGCCAGCAGTGAATCCGCGGGGAACACTGAAGCTTTCTTT. The whole variable domain, filled in from reference TRBV25-1 and TRBJ1-1, reads EADIYQTPRYLVIGTGKKITLECSQTMGHDKMYWYQQDPGMELHLIHYSYGVNSTEKGDLSSESTVSRIRTEHFPLTLESARPSHTSQYLCASSESAGNTEAFFGQGTRLTVV.

The chain carries TRBV18 and TRBJ1-1, with a possible D match to TRBD1 (5 bases). The ends were cut back, 6 bases at V and 4 bases at J, with 12 bases in the middle. The CDR3 contains 13 residues. Germline assignment: CDR1 KGHSH and CDR2 LQKENI. This CDR3 reads CASSAGGVTEAFF. In DNA, the CDR3 is TGTGCCAGCTCCGCCGGGGGGGTCACTGAAGCTTTCTTT.

The CDR3 protein is CASSGRTGSTVGEQYF. The DNA of the CDR3 is TGTGCCAGCAGCGGGAGGACAGGGTCAACGGTAGGCGAGCAGTACTTC. V gene TRBV5-8 combines with J gene TRBJ2-7; 8 nucleotides match TRBD1. V lost 4 bases to trimming and J lost 6 bases; unmatched junction nucleotides: 15. Looked up from germline, CDR1 is SGHTS and CDR2 is YDEGEE. The CDR3 runs to 16 residues. The full variable domain, its missing parts supplied by reference TRBV5-8 and TRBJ2-7, is EAGVTQSPTHLIKTRGQQATLRCSPISGHTSVYWYQQALGLGLQFLLWYDEGEERNRGNFPPRFSGRQFPNYSSELNVNALELEDSALYLCASSGRTGSTVGEQYFGPGTRLTVT.

This sequence joins TRBV18 and TRBJ1-5; a weak D match, TRBD1 (6 bases). Between the trimmed V and J ends, which lost 6 bases and 3 bases, there was a span of 9 bases. Germline CDR1 reads KGHSH; CDR2 reads LQKENI. This CDR3 is 13 amino acids long. The CDR3 is CASSPGDNQPQHF. CDR3 nucleotides: TGTGCCAGCTCCCCAGGGGACAATCAGCCCCAGCATTTT.

Here the CDR3 reads CASSLGTSGGYEQYF. DNA for the CDR3: TGTGCCAGCAGTTTAGGCACTAGCGGGGGTTACGAGCAGTACTTC. The chain links TRBV28 to TRBJ2-7; TRBD2 matches at 11 bases. V shed 2 bases, J shed 4 bases, and the junction held 4 bases outside the gene matches. CDR3 size: 15 residues. Germline values: CDR1 MDHEN, CDR2 SYDVKM. Full variable domain (remainder filled in from reference TRBV28 and TRBJ2-7): DVKVTQSSRYLVKRTGEKVFLECVQDMDHENMFWYRQDPGLGLRLIYFSYDVKMKEKGDIPEGYSVSREKKERFSLILESASTNQTSMYLCASSLGTSGGYEQYFGPGTRLTVT.

This chain uses TRBV3-1 with TRBJ2-3; D uncertain. V was pared by 0 bases and J by 3 bases, with 4 bases between. The CDR3 is made up of 13 amino acids. Germline values: CDR1 LGHDT, CDR2 YNNKEL (reference sequence). The CDR3 region has the DNA TGTGCCAGCAGCCAAGATTTTACAGATACGCAGTATTTT. It codes for CASSQDFTDTQYF.

V and J are TRBV9 and TRBJ2-5, with 10 positions matching TRBD1. The CDR3 sequence is 15 residues long. Trimming cost V 4 bases and J 3 bases; bases outside gene matches: 6. CDR1 is SGDLS and CDR2 is YYNGEE in the germline V gene. The chain's CDR3 is CASSPGTGVKETQYF. Here the CDR3 DNA reads TGTGCCAGCAGCCCGGGGACAGGGGTTAAAGAGACCCAGTACTTC.